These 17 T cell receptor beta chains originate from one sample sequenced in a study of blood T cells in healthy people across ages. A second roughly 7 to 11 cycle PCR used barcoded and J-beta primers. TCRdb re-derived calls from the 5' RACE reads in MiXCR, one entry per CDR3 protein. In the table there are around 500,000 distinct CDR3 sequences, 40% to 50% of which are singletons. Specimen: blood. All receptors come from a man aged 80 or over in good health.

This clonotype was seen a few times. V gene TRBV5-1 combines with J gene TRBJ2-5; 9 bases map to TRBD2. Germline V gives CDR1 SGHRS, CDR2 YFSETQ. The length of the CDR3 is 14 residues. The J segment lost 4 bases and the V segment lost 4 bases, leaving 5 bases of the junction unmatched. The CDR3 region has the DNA TGCGCCAGCAGCGGCAGCGGGAGGTCAGAGACCCAGTACTTC. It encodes CASSGSGRSETQYF.

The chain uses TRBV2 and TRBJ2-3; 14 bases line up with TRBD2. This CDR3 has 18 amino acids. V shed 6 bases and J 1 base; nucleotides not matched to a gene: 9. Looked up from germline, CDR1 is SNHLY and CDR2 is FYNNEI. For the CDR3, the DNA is TGTGCCAGCAGGGGGACTAGCGGGGGCCTACCCCGCACAGATACGCAGTATTTT. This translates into CASRGTSGGLPRTDTQYF.

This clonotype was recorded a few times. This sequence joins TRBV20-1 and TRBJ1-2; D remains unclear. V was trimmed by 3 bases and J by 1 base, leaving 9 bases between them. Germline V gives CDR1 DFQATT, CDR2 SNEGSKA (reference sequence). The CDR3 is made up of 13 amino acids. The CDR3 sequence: CSASSSNNYGYTF. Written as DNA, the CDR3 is TGCAGTGCTAGTTCTAGTAATAACTATGGCTACACCTTC.

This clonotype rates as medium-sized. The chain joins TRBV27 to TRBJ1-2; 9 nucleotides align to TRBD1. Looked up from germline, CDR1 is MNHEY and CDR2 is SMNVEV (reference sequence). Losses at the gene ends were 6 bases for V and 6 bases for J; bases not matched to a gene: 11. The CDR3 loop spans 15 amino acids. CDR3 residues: CASRRTGAQGDGYTF. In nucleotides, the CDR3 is TGTGCCAGCAGAAGGACAGGGGCGCAGGGTGATGGCTACACCTTC.

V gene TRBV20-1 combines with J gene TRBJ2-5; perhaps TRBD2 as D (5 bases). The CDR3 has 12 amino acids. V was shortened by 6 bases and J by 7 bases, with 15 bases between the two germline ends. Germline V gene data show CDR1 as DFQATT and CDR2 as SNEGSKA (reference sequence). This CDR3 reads CSARGSLGTQYF. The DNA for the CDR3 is TGCAGTGCCCGAGGGTCCTTGGGGACCCAGTACTTC.

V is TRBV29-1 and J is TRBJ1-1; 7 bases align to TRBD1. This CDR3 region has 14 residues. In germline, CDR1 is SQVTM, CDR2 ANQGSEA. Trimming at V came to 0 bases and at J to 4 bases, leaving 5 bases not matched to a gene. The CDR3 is CSVEDRGRRTEAFF. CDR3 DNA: TGCAGCGTTGAAGATAGGGGGCGACGCACTGAAGCTTTCTTT.

CDR3 sequence: CSATDSEFYNSPLHF. CDR3 DNA sequence: TGCAGTGCTACCGACAGCGAGTTCTATAATTCACCCCTCCACTTT. The chain has TRBV20-1 and TRBJ1-6; TRBD1 is a possible D gene (5 bases). The CDR3 consists of 15 residues. The V end lost 4 bases, the J end lost 3 bases, and 13 bases lay between the germline ends. Germline V gives CDR1 DFQATT, CDR2 SNEGSKA (reference sequence).

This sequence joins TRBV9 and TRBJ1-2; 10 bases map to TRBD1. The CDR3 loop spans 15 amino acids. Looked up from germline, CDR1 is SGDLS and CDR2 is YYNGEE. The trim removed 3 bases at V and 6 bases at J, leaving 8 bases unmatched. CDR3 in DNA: TGTGCCAGCAGCGATGGGGACAGGGGAGTGGATGGCTACACCTTC. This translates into CASSDGDRGVDGYTF.

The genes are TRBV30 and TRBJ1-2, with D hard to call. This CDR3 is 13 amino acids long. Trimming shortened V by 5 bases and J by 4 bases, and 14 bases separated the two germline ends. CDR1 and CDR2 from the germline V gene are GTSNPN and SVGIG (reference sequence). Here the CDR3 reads CAWRTPGVYGYTF. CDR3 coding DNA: TGTGCCTGGCGAACGCCGGGTGTCTATGGCTACACCTTC.

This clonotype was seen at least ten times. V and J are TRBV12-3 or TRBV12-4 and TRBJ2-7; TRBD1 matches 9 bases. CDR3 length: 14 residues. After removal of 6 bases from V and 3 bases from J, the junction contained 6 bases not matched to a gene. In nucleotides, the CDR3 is TGTGCCAGCAGAACGGACAGGGGCCGCTACGAGCAGTACTTC. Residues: CASRTDRGRYEQYF.

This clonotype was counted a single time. The CDR3 DNA sequence: TGTGCCAGCAGAGGAGTCGGGCGGGGGGCTGGAGATACGCAGTATTTT. Translation: CASRGVGRGAGDTQYF. This chain joins TRBV3-1 and TRBJ2-3; 8 bases line up with TRBD2. The V gene end was trimmed by 6 bases and the J gene end by 5 bases; junction bases not matched to a gene: 13. The CDR3 sequence is 16 residues long. Germline CDR1 is LGHDT and CDR2 is YNNKEL (reference sequence).

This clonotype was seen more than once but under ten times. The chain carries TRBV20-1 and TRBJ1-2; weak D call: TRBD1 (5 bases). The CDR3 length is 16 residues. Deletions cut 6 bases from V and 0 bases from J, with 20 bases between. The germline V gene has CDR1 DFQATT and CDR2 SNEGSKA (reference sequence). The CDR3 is CSAAWGGTTPNYGYTF. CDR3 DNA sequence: TGCAGTGCCGCCTGGGGGGGGACTACTCCTAACTATGGCTACACCTTC.

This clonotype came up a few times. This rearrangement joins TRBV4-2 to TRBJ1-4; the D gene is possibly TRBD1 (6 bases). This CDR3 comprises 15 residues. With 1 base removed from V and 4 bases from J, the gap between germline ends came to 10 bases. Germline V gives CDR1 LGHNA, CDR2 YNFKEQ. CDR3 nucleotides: TGTGCCAGCAGCCAAGGGGCAGGGGATAATGAAAAACTGTTTTTT. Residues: CASSQGAGDNEKLFF.

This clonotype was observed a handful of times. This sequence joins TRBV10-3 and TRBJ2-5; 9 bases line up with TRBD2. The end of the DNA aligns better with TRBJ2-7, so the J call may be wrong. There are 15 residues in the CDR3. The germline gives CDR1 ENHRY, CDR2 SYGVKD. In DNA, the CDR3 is TGTGCCATCAGTGAGTCTGCGGGAGGGGCCTACGAGCAGTACTTC. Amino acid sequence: CAISESAGGAYEQYF.

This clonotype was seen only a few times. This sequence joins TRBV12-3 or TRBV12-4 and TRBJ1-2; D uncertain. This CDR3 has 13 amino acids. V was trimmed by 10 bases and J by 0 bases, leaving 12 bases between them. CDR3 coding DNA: TGTGCCATTCGGCTGTCAGCTAACTATGGCTACACCTTC. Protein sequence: CAIRLSANYGYTF.

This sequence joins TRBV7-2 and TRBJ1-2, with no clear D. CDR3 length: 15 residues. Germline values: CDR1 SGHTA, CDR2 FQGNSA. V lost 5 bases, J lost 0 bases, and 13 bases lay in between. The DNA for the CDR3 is TGTGCCAGCAGCCTCTCCGGCTCAGCTAACTATGGCTACACCTTC. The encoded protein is CASSLSGSANYGYTF.

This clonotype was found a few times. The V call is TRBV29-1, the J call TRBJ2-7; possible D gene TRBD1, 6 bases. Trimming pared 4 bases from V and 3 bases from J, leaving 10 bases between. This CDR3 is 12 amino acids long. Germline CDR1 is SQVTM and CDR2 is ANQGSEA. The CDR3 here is CSVAGGGYEQYF. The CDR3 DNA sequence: TGCAGCGTTGCTGGGGGCGGCTACGAGCAGTACTTC.